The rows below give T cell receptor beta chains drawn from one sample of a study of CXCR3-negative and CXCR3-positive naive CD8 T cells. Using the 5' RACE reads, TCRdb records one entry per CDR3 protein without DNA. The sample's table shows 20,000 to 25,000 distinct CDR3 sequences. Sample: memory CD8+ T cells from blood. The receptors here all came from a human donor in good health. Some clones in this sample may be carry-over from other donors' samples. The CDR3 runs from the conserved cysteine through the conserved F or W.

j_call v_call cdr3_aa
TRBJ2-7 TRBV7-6 CASSSGTTSSYEQYF
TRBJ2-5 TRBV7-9 CASSLLQPAGETQYF
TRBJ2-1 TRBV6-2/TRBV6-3 CASSPWDPPDNEQFF
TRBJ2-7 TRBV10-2 CATLGGASSYEQYF
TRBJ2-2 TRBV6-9 CAAAPGTGELFF
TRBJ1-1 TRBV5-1 CASSLNTDRASDEAFF
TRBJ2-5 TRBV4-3 CASSPGRNPETQYF
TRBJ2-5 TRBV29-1 CSVDGGSQETQYF
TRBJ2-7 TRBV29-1 CSVVGQGAEQYF
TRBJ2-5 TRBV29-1 CSAERTGGFIEETQYF
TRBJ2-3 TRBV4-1 CASSQVGTSGTDTQYF